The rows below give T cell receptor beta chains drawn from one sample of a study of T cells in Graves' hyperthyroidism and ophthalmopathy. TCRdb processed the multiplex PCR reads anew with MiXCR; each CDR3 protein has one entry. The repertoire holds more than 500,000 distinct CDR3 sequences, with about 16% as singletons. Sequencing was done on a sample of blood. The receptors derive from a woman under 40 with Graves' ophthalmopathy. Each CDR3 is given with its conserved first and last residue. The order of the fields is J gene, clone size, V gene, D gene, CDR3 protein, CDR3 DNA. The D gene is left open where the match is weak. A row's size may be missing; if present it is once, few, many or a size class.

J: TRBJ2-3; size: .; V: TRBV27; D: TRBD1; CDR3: CASSLYGDRGGTDTQYF; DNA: TGTGCCAGCAGTTTATACGGCGACAGGGGAGGCACAGATACGCAGTATTTT
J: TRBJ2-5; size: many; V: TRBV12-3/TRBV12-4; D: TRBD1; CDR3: CASSPARTGPDQETQYF; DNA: TGTGCCAGCAGTCCAGCAAGGACAGGGCCAGATCAAGAGACCCAGTACTTC
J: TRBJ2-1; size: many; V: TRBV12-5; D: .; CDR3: CASGLATLGGGRSEEQFF; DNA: TGTGCTAGTGGTTTGGCAACCCTGGGGGGCGGGAGAAGTGAAGAGCAGTTCTTC
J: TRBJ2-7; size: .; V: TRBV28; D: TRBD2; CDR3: CASSLLAGSLDEQYF; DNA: TGTGCCAGCAGTTTGCTAGCGGGATCTTTAGACGAGCAGTACTTC
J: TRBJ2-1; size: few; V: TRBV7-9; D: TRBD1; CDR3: CASSRPSGQGTEQFF; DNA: TGTGCCAGCAGCAGACCGTCGGGACAGGGAACTGAGCAGTTCTTC
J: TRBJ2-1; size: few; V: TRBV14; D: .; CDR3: CASSHTDNRVVEVGQFF; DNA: TGTGCCAGCAGCCACACCGACAACCGAGTAGTGGAGGTTGGGCAGTTCTTC
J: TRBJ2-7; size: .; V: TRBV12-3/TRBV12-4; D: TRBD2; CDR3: CASTTSGMGGWVEQYF; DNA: TGTGCCAGCACGACTAGCGGGATGGGGGGGTGGGTCGAGCAGTACTTC
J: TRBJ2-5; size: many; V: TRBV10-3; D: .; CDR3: CAISEVGETQYF; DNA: TGTGCCATCAGCGAGGTGGGAGAGACCCAGTACTTC
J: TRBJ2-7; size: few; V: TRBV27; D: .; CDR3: CASSSRQDLTDEQYF; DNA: TGTGCCAGCAGTTCTAGACAGGACCTAACTGACGAGCAGTACTTC
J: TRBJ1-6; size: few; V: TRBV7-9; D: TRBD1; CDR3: CASSYIGQGDSPLHF; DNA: TGTGCCAGCAGCTATATCGGACAGGGGGATTCACCCCTCCACTTT
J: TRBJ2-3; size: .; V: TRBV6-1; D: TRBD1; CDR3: CASSEDRGSGATDTQYF; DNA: TGTGCCAGCAGTGAGGACAGGGGGAGTGGGGCGACAGATACGCAGTATTTT
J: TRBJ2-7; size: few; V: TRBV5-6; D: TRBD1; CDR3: CASSLGGTEKYEQYF; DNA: TGTGCCAGCAGCTTGGGAGGGACAGAAAAATACGAGCAGTACTTC
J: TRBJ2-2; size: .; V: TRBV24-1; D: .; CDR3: CATRTTGGSGELFF; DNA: TGTGCCACCAGGACGACAGGCGGATCCGGGGAGCTGTTTTTT
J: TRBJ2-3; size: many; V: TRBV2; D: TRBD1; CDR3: CARAQQGASDTQYF; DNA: TGTGCCAGAGCCCAACAGGGGGCCTCAGATACGCAGTATTTT
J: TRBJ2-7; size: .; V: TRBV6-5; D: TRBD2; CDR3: CASSYRDYNYEQYF; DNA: TGTGCCAGCAGTTACCGGGACTACAACTACGAGCAGTACTTC
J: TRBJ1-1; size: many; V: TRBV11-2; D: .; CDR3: CASSLADMNTEAFF; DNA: TGTGCCAGCAGCTTAGCGGACATGAACACTGAAGCTTTCTTT
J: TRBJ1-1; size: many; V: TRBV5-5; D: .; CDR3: CASSLDGGSTEAFF; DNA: TGCGCCAGCAGCTTGGACGGGGGTAGCACTGAAGCTTTCTTT
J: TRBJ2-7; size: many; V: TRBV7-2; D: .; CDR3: CASSPQIGGWPYEQYF; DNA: TGTGCCAGCAGCCCTCAGATTGGGGGGTGGCCCTACGAGCAGTACTTC
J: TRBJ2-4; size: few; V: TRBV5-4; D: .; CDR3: CASSPQTPAKNIQYF; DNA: TGTGCCAGCAGCCCCCAGACTCCCGCCAAAAACATTCAGTACTTC
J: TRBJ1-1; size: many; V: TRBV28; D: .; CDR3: CASSFGEAFF; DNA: TGTGCCAGCAGTTTCGGAGAAGCTTTCTTT
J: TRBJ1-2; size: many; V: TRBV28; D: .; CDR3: CASSSSPNGYTF; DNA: TGTGCCAGCAGTTCTAGCCCGAACGGCTACACCTTC
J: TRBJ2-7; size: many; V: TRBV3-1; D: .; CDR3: CASSQLSYEQYF; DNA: TGTGCCAGCAGCCAATTATCCTACGAGCAGTACTTC
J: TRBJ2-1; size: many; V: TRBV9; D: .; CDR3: CASSDTYNEQFF; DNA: TGTGCCAGCTCGGACACTTACAATGAGCAGTTCTTC
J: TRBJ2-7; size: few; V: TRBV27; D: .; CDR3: CASSSGPTIPYEQYF; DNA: TGTGCCAGCAGTTCGGGACCAACCATTCCCTACGAGCAGTACTTC
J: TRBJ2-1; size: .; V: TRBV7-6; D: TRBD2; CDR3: CASSLSPGTSGYNEQFF; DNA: TGTGCCAGCAGCTTATCTCCGGGGACTAGCGGTTACAATGAGCAGTTCTTC
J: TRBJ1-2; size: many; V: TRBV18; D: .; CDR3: CASASQGGDYGYTF; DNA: TGTGCCAGCGCGAGCCAGGGTGGGGACTATGGCTACACCTTC
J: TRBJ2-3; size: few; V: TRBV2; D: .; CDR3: CASSHSRRGEPDTQYF; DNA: TGTGCCAGCAGTCACTCTCGCCGCGGCGAGCCAGATACGCAGTATTTT
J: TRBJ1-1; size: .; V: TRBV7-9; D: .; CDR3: CASSTPHGTGNTEAFF; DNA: TGTGCCAGCAGCACACCACACGGGACGGGGAACACTGAAGCTTTCTTT
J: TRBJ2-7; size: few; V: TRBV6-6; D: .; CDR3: CASSYRPAPRDEQYF; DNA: TGTGCCAGCAGTTACCGCCCTGCCCCCCGGGACGAGCAGTACTTC
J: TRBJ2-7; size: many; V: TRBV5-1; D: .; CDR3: CASSPARLAYEQYF; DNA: TGCGCCAGCAGCCCAGCCCGACTAGCCTACGAGCAGTACTTC